This entry lists 14 T cell receptor beta chains sequenced from one sample in a study of blood T cell repertoires in COVID-19. Here immunoSEQ multiplex PCR was the method, and the copy in TCRdb shows in-frame clones only, minus some. The sample shows about 260,000 clones, less than 95% of them seen only once. Specimen: PBMCs or T cells enriched from blood (not recorded which). The receptors originated from a man aged 40-50 years who had been exposed to COVID-19.

The genes are TRBV9 and TRBJ1-2; a weak D match, TRBD1 (6 bases). Germline CDR1 reads SGDLS; CDR2 reads YYNGEE. V lost 0 bases and J lost 8, with 23 bases in between. The CDR3 loop spans 17 amino acids. DNA for the CDR3: TGTGCCAGCAGCGTAGGGGTAAGTGGGGGCGCATCAGGAGGCTACACCTTC. As protein: CASSVGVSGGASGGYTF.

The chain recombines TRBV28 with TRBJ1-5, with D possibly being TRBD1 (6 bases). Per germline, CDR1 MDHEN and CDR2 SYDVKM. The germline V and J ends were trimmed by 1 base and 4 bases, with 11 bases remaining between them. The CDR3 contains 15 residues. CDR3 sequence: CASSLYGGRNQPQHF. In DNA, the CDR3 is TGTGCCAGCAGTTTATACGGGGGGCGAAATCAGCCCCAGCATTTT. Full variable domain (missing parts from reference TRBV28 and TRBJ1-5): DVKVTQSSRYLVKRTGEKVFLECVQDMDHENMFWYRQDPGLGLRLIYFSYDVKMKEKGDIPEGYSVSREKKERFSLILESASTNQTSMYLCASSLYGGRNQPQHFGDGTRLSIL.

V gene TRBV7-2 combines with J gene TRBJ2-1; 9 bases map to TRBD1. Germline CDR1 SGHTA, CDR2 FQGNSA. The CDR3 runs 16 residues. With 8 bases clipped from V and 4 bases from J, the junction kept 12 bases outside the gene matches. The CDR3 is CASGNRGRKGYNEQFF. The CDR3 nucleotides are TGTGCCAGCGGGAACAGGGGGCGAAAGGGATACAATGAGCAGTTCTTC. The variable domain in full, with the rest retrieved from reference TRBV7-2 and TRBJ2-1, is GAGVSQSPSNKVTEKGKDVELRCDPISGHTALYWYRQSLGQGLEFLIYFQGNSAPDKSGLPSDRFSAERTGGSVSTLTIQRTQQEDSAVYLCASGNRGRKGYNEQFFGPGTRLTVL.

The DNA of the CDR3 is TGTGCCAGCAGCTTTAGCGGGACCGACACAGATACGCAGTATTTT. Protein sequence: CASSFSGTDTDTQYF. The rearrangement links TRBV7-2 to TRBJ2-3, with 8 bases matching TRBD2. J gave up 2 bases and V 3 bases, and 4 bases lay outside the gene matches. Per germline, CDR1 SGHTA and CDR2 FQGNSA. The CDR3 is 15 amino acids. Looking up the rest from reference TRBV7-2 and TRBJ2-3 gives the full variable domain: GAGVSQSPSNKVTEKGKDVELRCDPISGHTALYWYRQSLGQGLEFLIYFQGNSAPDKSGLPSDRFSAERTGGSVSTLTIQRTQQEDSAVYLCASSFSGTDTDTQYFGPGTRLTVL.

The chain couples TRBV15 to TRBJ1-4; D call uncertain. The CDR3 spans 15 residues. Germline CDR1 is LNHNV and CDR2 is YYDKDF (reference sequence). V shed 0 bases and J shed 8 bases, with 13 bases lying between them. CDR3 loop: CATSRDLEVGEKLFF. The CDR3 nucleotides read TGTGCCACCAGCAGAGATTTGGAGGTGGGGGAAAAACTGTTTTTT.

The CDR3: CASSLDWYRGVCNQPQHF. The CDR3 coding sequence is TGTGCCAGCAGCTTGGATTGGTACAGGGGAGTCTGCAATCAGCCCCAGCATTTT. The genes are TRBV5-6 and TRBJ1-5; 7 bases are a match to TRBD1. V lost 0 bases and J lost 2; bases outside the gene matches: 11. The CDR3 sequence is 18 residues long. Germline CDR1 SGHDT, CDR2 YYEEEE.

The chain recombines TRBV30 with TRBJ1-2; D not resolved. The length of the CDR3 is 13 residues. The germline V gene has CDR1 GTSNPN and CDR2 SVGIG (reference sequence). Trimming removed 2 bases at V and 4 bases at J, with 11 bases between. The CDR3 DNA reads TGTGCCTGGAGTCGAGCGACGACCTATGGCTACACCTTC. This sequence encodes CAWSRATTYGYTF. Full variable domain (missing parts from reference TRBV30 and TRBJ1-2): SQTIHQWPATLVQPVGSPLSLECTVEGTSNPNLYWYRQAAGRGLQLLFYSVGIGQISSEVPQNLSASRPQDRQFILSSKKLLLSDSGFYLCAWSRATTYGYTFGSGTRLTVV.

J is TRBJ1-2 and V is TRBV30, with 8 bases matching TRBD1. There are 14 residues in the CDR3. The germline V gene encodes CDR1 GTSNPN and CDR2 SVGIG (reference sequence). V trimming: 3 bases; J trimming: 5 bases; junction bases outside the gene matches: 8. CDR3 residues: CAWSGDRGGYGYTF. CDR3 nucleotide sequence: TGTGCCTGGAGCGGAGACAGGGGAGGATATGGCTACACCTTC.

The chain combines TRBV18 with TRBJ1-1; 7 positions match TRBD1. Germline CDR1 KGHSH, CDR2 LQKENI. The CDR3 is made up of 14 amino acids. V was pared by 3 bases and J by 5 bases, with 6 bases of the junction left unmatched. This CDR3 is CASSPDRARTEAFF. The DNA for the CDR3 is TGTGCCAGCTCACCCGACAGGGCTCGAACTGAAGCTTTCTTT. The entire variable domain, with the rest obtained from reference TRBV18 and TRBJ1-1, is as follows: NAGVMQNPRHLVRRRGQEARLRCSPMKGHSHVYWYRQLPEEGLKFMVYLQKENIIDESGMPKERFSAEFPKEGPSILRIQQVVRGDSAAYFCASSPDRARTEAFFGQGTRLTVV.

This clone was seen once. The chain carries TRBV7-2 and TRBJ1-1, with 8 bases fitting TRBD1. Germline V lookup: CDR1 SGHTA, CDR2 FQGNSA. The CDR3 runs to 14 residues. With V trimmed by 1 base and J by 11 bases, 9 bases remained unmatched. This CDR3 is CASSLVTTGATAFF. CDR3 nucleotide sequence: TGTGCCAGCAGCTTAGTCACGACAGGGGCGACGGCTTTCTTT.

This sequence joins TRBV5-1 and TRBJ2-1, with D possibly TRBD1 on 6 matching bases. This CDR3 is 16 amino acids long. V was cut by 0 bases and J by 2 bases, with 12 bases left in between. CDR1 and CDR2 from the germline V gene are SGHRS and YFSETQ. CDR3 protein: CASSLAGRGTYNEQFF. In DNA, the CDR3 is TGCGCCAGCAGCTTGGCTGGCAGGGGAACCTACAATGAGCAGTTCTTC.

The chain has TRBV11-2 and TRBJ2-3, with D unclear. This CDR3 is 15 amino acids long. V was clipped by 1 base and J by 1 base, with 9 bases between them. CDR1 is SGHAT, CDR2 FQNNGV, per germline. For the CDR3, the DNA is TGTGCCAGCAGCTTAGTAGTCCAGGGCACAGATACGCAGTATTTT. Translation: CASSLVVQGTDTQYF.

This chain links TRBV7-9 with TRBJ2-3; D is possibly TRBD2 (5 bases). Germline assignment: CDR1 SEHNR and CDR2 FQNEAQ (reference sequence). The CDR3 extends over 15 amino acids. Trimming shortened V by 5 bases and J by 3 bases, and 15 bases separated the two germline ends. The CDR3 DNA follows: TGTGCCAGCAGCCACCGGACTCCCGAGACAGATACGCAGTATTTT. Protein sequence: CASSHRTPETDTQYF.

The chain couples TRBV9 to TRBJ1-1; no clear D gene. The germline V gene encodes CDR1 SGDLS and CDR2 YYNGEE. V was clipped by 0 bases and J by 3 bases, with 9 bases between them. The CDR3 is 14 amino acids. Written as DNA, the CDR3 is TGTGCCAGCAGCGTAGATACGGGATACACTGAAGCTTTCTTT. Encoded protein: CASSVDTGYTEAFF.